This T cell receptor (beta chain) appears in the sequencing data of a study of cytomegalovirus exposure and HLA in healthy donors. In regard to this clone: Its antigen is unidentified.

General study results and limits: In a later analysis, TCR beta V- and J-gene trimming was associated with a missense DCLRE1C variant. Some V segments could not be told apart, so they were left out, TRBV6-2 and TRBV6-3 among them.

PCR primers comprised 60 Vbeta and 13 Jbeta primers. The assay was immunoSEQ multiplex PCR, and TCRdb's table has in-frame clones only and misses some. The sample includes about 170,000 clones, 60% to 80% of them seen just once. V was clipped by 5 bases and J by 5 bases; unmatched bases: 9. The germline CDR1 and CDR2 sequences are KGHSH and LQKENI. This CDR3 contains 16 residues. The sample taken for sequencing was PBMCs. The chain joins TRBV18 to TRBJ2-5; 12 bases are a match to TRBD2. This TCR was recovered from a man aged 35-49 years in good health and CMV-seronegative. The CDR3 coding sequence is TGTGCCAGCTCATCAGTCCGACTAGCGGGGGTTGAGACCCAGTACTTC. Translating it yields CASSSVRLAGVETQYF.